This T cell receptor (beta chain) was found in a study of T cell repertoires in cytomegalovirus infection. Study-wide context: Peptides in the study included HLA-C-restricted and HLA-B-restricted CMV epitopes. Indications came from public TCR beta signatures; they pointed to CMV infection and to a matching HLA type.

Concerning this clonotype: The target antigen is unknown.

TCRdb independently ran MiXCR on the reads; one entry per CDR3 protein. The sample yields under 850,000 distinct CDR3 sequences, about 33% seen once. Looked up from germline, CDR1 is SGDLS and CDR2 is YYNGEE. V was shortened by 0 bases and J by 3 bases, with 10 bases between the two germline ends. The CDR3 sequence is 15 residues long. Study conclusions and caveats: HLA-C-restricted, CMV-specific TCR beta clonotypes were dominant ex vivo. Summed frequency of shared TCR beta families picked out CMV carriers who also had the relevant HLA.

The chain combines TRBV9 with TRBJ1-5; D remains unclear. This TCR was sampled from a human donor in good health (CMV status not recorded). Some clones in this sample may be carry-over from other donors' samples. Material: cultured PBMCs, obtained from culture after CMV antigen stimulation. CDR3 sequence reads: CASSVASGFNQPQHF. CDR3 in DNA: TGTGCCAGCAGCGTAGCTTCCGGATTCAATCAGCCCCAGCATTTT.